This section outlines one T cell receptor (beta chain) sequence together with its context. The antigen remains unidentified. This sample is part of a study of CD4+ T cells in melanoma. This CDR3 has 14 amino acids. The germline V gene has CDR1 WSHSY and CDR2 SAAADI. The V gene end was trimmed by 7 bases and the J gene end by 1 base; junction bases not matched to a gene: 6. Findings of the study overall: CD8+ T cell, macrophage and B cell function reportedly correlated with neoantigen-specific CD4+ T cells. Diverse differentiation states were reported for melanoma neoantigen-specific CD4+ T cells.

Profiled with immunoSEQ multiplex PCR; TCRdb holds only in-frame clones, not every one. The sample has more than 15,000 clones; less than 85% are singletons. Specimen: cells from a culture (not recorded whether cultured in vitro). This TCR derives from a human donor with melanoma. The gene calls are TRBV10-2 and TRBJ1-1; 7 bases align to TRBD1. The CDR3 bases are TGCGCCAGCACCTCGACAGGGTCGAACACTGAAGCTTTCTTT. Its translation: CASTSTGSNTEAFF.